This entry lists 22 T cell receptor beta chains sequenced from one sample in a study of blood T cells in healthy people across ages. For the second PCR, which ran for about 7 to 11 cycles, a sample-barcoded 5' primer and a J-beta primer mix were used. TCRdb called the 5' RACE reads again in MiXCR, with one record for every CDR3 protein. The sample gives about 1 million distinct CDR3 sequences, roughly 45% of which show up once; under 20% is in the top ten. Sequencing was carried out using blood. Receptor source: a woman in her sixties in good health.

The V gene is TRBV6-1, the J gene TRBJ2-4; TRBD1 agrees at 9 bases. After removal of 6 bases from V and 0 bases from J, the junction contained 12 bases not matched to a gene. Looked up from germline, CDR1 is MNHNS and CDR2 is SASEGT. The CDR3 is made up of 18 amino acids. The CDR3 is CASSPGTGSSLAKNIQYF. The CDR3 DNA reads TGTGCCAGCAGCCCCGGGACAGGGTCCTCTCTAGCCAAAAACATTCAGTACTTC.

This clonotype occurred a few times. V usage is TRBV10-2 and J usage is TRBJ2-1; TRBD2 agrees at 14 bases. Germline CDR1 WSHSY, CDR2 SAAADI. There are 15 residues in the CDR3. V shed 3 bases, J shed 15 bases, and the junction held 10 bases outside the gene matches. CDR3 loop: CASSEYVGTSGRSFF. CDR3 nucleotide sequence: TGCGCCAGCAGTGAATATGTTGGGACTAGCGGGAGATCGTTCTTC.

This clonotype has only a few counts. This chain connects TRBV27 to TRBJ2-3, with TRBD2 matching 7 bases. The CDR3 loop spans 15 amino acids. J gave up 1 base and V 2 bases, and 3 bases lay outside the gene matches. The germline CDR1 and CDR2 sequences are MNHEY and SMNVEV (reference sequence). CDR3 sequence (DNA): TGTGCCAGCAGTTTACCGGGAGGTGGCACAGATACGCAGTATTTT. Amino acids: CASSLPGGGTDTQYF.

V and J are TRBV24-1 and TRBJ1-2, with D perhaps TRBD1 (6 bases). V lost 5 bases, J lost 7 bases, and 13 bases lay in between. Germline V gene sequence: CDR1 KGHDR, CDR2 SFDVKD. This CDR3 spans 13 amino acids. The CDR3 DNA reads as TGTGCCACCAGTGCAGGAGGGGGGTTTGGCTACACCTTC. This encodes CATSAGGGFGYTF.

The V gene is TRBV12-5, the J gene TRBJ2-5; 8 positions match TRBD1. CDR1 and CDR2 from the germline V gene are LGHNT and FRNRAP. The CDR3 has 18 amino acids. The junction had 20 bases not matched to a gene; V was cut back by 6 bases and J by 5 bases. CDR3 region: CASGPPPGQANLGETQYF. In DNA form, the CDR3 reads TGTGCTAGTGGCCCCCCCCCGGGACAGGCCAATTTGGGGGAGACCCAGTACTTC.

This chain links TRBV9 with TRBJ2-3; the D gene is possibly TRBD1 (8 bases). Per germline, CDR1 SGDLS and CDR2 YYNGEE. The CDR3 spans 14 residues. The ends were cut back, 3 bases at V and 6 bases at J, with 14 bases in the middle. The DNA of the CDR3 is TGTGCCAGCAGCGCGGACAGGGAGGGGGATACGCAGTATTTT. Its translation: CASSADREGDTQYF.

The chain recombines TRBV3-1 with TRBJ1-2; weak D call: TRBD1 (6 bases). CDR3 length: 15 amino acids. Between the trimmed V and J ends, which lost 2 bases and 8 bases, there was a span of 18 bases. CDR1 LGHDT and CDR2 YNNKEL come from the germline V gene (reference sequence). The CDR3 region is CASSQNRAILEGYTF. The DNA for the CDR3 is TGTGCCAGCAGCCAAAACAGGGCCATTCTAGAAGGCTACACCTTC.

This clonotype showed up just a few times. This chain links TRBV6-5 with TRBJ2-1; 11 bases match TRBD2. V lost 2 bases and J lost 0; bases outside the gene matches: 6. Germline V gives CDR1 MNHEY, CDR2 SVGAGI. The CDR3 has 18 residues. Written as DNA, the CDR3 is TGTGCCAGCAGTTACGAACTAGCGGGGGCCAGCTCCTACAATGAGCAGTTCTTC. Protein sequence: CASSYELAGASSYNEQFF.

This clonotype was observed a handful of times. This chain uses TRBV12-3 or TRBV12-4 with TRBJ2-5; no firm D call. Trimming stripped 5 bases from V and 4 bases from J, with 11 bases between. The CDR3 length is 13 residues. CDR3 residues: CASSHDWAETQYF. As DNA, the CDR3 is TGTGCCAGCAGTCACGACTGGGCAGAGACCCAGTACTTC.

This clonotype was detected a few times. The chain uses TRBV29-1 and TRBJ2-5; unclear D gene. The CDR3 length is 12 residues. Germline-derived CDR1 and CDR2 are SQVTM and ANQGSEA. Trimming cost V 4 bases and J 6 bases, with 12 bases left between them. CDR3 nucleotide sequence: TGCAGCGTTGTTACGCTGGGGAAGACCCAGTACTTC. This encodes CSVVTLGKTQYF.

The CDR3 reads CASSPPGQGIKETQYF. CDR3 DNA sequence: TGTGCCAGCAGCCCCCCGGGACAGGGTATTAAAGAGACCCAGTACTTC. The chain couples TRBV12-3 or TRBV12-4 to TRBJ2-5; 9 bases agree with TRBD1. The CDR3 contains 16 residues. V was pared by 6 bases and J by 3 bases, with 11 bases of the junction left unmatched.

The V gene is TRBV15, the J gene TRBJ2-3; 11 nucleotides align to TRBD2. The CDR3 has 17 amino acids. V was pared by 0 bases and J by 4 bases, with 6 bases of the junction left unmatched. The germline V gene has CDR1 LNHNV and CDR2 YYDKDF (reference sequence). For the CDR3, the DNA is TGTGCCACCAGCAGAGATAGCGGGAGGGCTGTGGCAGATACGCAGTATTTT. Encoded protein: CATSRDSGRAVADTQYF.

V is TRBV27 and J is TRBJ2-7; TRBD1 matches 7 bases. Germline V gene lookup returns CDR1 MNHEY and CDR2 SMNVEV (reference sequence). There are 17 residues in the CDR3. Trimming took 5 bases from V and 1 from J; bases not matched to a gene: 14. The CDR3 protein is CASSAITGTDFSYEQYF. The CDR3, as DNA: TGTGCCAGCAGTGCCATTACCGGGACAGACTTTTCCTACGAGCAGTACTTC.

The CDR3 spells CASSDPRSEQYF. CDR3 bases: TGCGCCAGCAGTGATCCACGTTCCGAGCAGTACTTC. The J gene is TRBJ2-7, the V gene TRBV10-1, with D uncertain. The V end lost 3 bases, the J end lost 6 bases, and 9 bases lay between the germline ends. The CDR3 is 12 residues long. Germline values: CDR1 WNHNN, CDR2 SYGVQD (reference sequence).

This clonotype was observed once. The gene calls are TRBV27 and TRBJ1-1; D ambiguous. CDR3 size: 16 residues. V lost 2 bases and J lost 0, with 13 bases in between. From germline, CDR1 is MNHEY and CDR2 SMNVEV (reference sequence). The CDR3 sequence: CASSLDVGEMNTEAFF. The CDR3 bases are TGTGCCAGCAGTTTAGATGTGGGAGAAATGAACACTGAAGCTTTCTTT.

In the case of this clonotype: Just one base apart from a much larger clone, this may be a read error. The chain couples TRBV4-1 to TRBJ2-5; possible D gene TRBD2, 7 bases. The CDR3 spans 18 residues. V gave up 6 bases and J gave up 11 bases, with 34 bases separating them. Germline V gene lookup returns CDR1 MGHRA and CDR2 YSYEKL. The CDR3 DNA reads as TGCGCCAGCAGACCCTTCGCAGGGGACGCGGGGGCATACAATGAGCAGTACTTC. Its protein is CASRPFAGDAGAYNEQYF.

A word on this clonotype: The junction departs from germline at one end; a sequencing error may be responsible. The chain uses TRBV12-5 and TRBJ2-7; unclear D gene. CDR3 length equals 13 residues. Germline values: CDR1 LGHNT, CDR2 FRNRAP. The DNA for the CDR3 is TGTGCTAGTGGTGTGGTACTCGGGTACGAGCAGTACTTC. Its protein product is CASGVVLGYEQYF.

This clonotype appeared a few times. The rearrangement links TRBV5-6 to TRBJ2-7, with 12 bases identical to TRBD2. Germline V gene lookup returns CDR1 SGHDT and CDR2 YYEEEE. J was trimmed by 2 bases and V by 0 bases; bases with no gene match: 3. CDR3 length: 16 residues. Written as DNA, the CDR3 is TGTGCCAGCAGCTTGGATGCTAGCGGGAGGGCCTACGAGCAGTACTTC. Its protein product is CASSLDASGRAYEQYF.

A few counts support this clonotype. The chain joins TRBV7-2 to TRBJ2-7, with 7 bases aligning to TRBD1. V gave up 5 bases and J gave up 6 bases; unmatched junction bases: 7. This CDR3 region has 13 residues. CDR1 is SGHTA and CDR2 is FQGNSA in the germline V gene. The CDR3 sequence: CASSRDRGIEQYF. For the CDR3, the DNA is TGTGCCAGCAGCCGGGACAGAGGAATCGAGCAGTACTTC.

The chain couples TRBV5-1 to TRBJ2-5; a weak D match, TRBD2 (6 bases). The DNA end is a closer match to TRBJ2-4, so the J assignment may be wrong. From germline, CDR1 is SGHRS and CDR2 YFSETQ. CDR3 length: 15 amino acids. CDR3 region: CASSPPNGGKNIQYF. The CDR3 DNA sequence: TGCGCCAGCAGCCCCCCTAACGGGGGTAAAAACATTCAGTACTTC.

The V gene is TRBV27, the J gene TRBJ1-5; no clear D. V was trimmed by 6 bases and J by 1 base, leaving 7 bases between them. Germline-derived CDR1 and CDR2 are MNHEY and SMNVEV (reference sequence). This CDR3 spans 13 amino acids. The CDR3 bases are TGTGCCAGCAGGTCTGGGAGCAATCAGCCCCAGCATTTT. Translation gives CASRSGSNQPQHF.

The chain is built from TRBV15 and TRBJ2-3, with 7 positions matching TRBD1. Germline loops: CDR1 LNHNV, CDR2 YYDKDF (reference sequence). With 7 bases clipped from V and 3 bases from J, the junction kept 10 bases outside the gene matches. The CDR3 consists of 15 residues. DNA of the CDR3: TGTGCCACCACCACATTTGCAGGGGGAACAGATACGCAGTATTTT. It translates to CATTTFAGGTDTQYF.